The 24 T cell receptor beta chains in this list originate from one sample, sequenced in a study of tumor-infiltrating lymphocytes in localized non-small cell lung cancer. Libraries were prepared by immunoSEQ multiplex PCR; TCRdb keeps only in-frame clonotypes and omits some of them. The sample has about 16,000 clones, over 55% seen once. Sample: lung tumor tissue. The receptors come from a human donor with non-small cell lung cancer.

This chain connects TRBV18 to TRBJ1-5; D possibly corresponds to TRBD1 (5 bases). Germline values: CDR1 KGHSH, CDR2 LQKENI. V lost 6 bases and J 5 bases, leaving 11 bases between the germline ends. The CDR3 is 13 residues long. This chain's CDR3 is CASSDQGDQPQHF. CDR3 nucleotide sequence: TGTGCCAGCTCGGACCAGGGTGATCAGCCCCAGCATTTT. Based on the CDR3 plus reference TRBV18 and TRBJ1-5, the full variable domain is NAGVMQNPRHLVRRRGQEARLRCSPMKGHSHVYWYRQLPEEGLKFMVYLQKENIIDESGMPKERFSAEFPKEGPSILRIQQVVRGDSAAYFCASSDQGDQPQHFGDGTRLSIL.

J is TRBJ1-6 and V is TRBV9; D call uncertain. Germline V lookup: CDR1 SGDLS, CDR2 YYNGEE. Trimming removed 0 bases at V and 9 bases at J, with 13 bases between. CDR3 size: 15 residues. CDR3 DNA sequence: TGTGCCAGCAGCGTAGGACGGACCTGGGGTTCACCCCTCCACTTT. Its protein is CASSVGRTWGSPLHF.

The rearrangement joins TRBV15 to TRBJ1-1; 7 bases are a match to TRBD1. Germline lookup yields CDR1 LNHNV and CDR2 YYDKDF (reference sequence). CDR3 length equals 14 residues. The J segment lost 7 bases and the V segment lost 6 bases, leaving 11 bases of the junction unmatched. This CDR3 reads CATRKGQSADEAFF. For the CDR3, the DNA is TGTGCCACCAGGAAGGGACAGTCGGCGGATGAAGCTTTCTTT.

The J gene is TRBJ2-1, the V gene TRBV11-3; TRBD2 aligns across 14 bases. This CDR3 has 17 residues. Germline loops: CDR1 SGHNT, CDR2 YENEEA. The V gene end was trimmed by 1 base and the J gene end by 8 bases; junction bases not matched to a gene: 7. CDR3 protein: CASSLGGTSGGLDEQFF. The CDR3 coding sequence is TGTGCCAGCAGCTTAGGAGGGACTAGCGGGGGTCTCGATGAGCAGTTCTTC.

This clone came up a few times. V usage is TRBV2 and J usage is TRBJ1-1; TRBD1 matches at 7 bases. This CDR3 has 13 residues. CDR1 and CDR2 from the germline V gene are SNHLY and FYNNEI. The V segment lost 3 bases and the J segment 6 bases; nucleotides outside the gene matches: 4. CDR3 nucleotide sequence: TGTGCCAGCAGTGACAGGGGGACCTCTGAAGCTTTCTTT. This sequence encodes CASSDRGTSEAFF.

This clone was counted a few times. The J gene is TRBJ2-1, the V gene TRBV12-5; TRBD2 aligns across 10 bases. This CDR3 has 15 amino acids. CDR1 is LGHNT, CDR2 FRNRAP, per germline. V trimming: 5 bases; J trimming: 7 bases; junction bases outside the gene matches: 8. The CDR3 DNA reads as TGTGCTAGTGGTACTGGACTAGCGGCGGGGAATGAGCAGTTCTTC. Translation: CASGTGLAAGNEQFF.

This chain's CDR3 is CASSPRGWANYGYTF. Written as DNA, the CDR3 is TGTGCCAGCAGCCCTAGGGGGTGGGCAAACTATGGCTACACCTTC. The V and J genes are TRBV5-6 and TRBJ1-2; TRBD1 might be the D (6 bases). Germline CDR1 SGHDT, CDR2 YYEEEE. Trimming pared 4 bases from V and 2 bases from J, leaving 15 bases between. The CDR3 has 15 residues.

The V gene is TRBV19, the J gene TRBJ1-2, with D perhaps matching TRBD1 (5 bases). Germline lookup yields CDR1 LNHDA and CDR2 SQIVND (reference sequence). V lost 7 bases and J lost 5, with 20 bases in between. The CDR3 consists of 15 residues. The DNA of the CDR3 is TGTGCCAGTACCGTACCGGGACCTCAAGGGTATGGCTACACCTTC. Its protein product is CASTVPGPQGYGYTF. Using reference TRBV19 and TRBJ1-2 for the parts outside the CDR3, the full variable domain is DGGITQSPKYLFRKEGQNVTLSCEQNLNHDAMYWYRQDPGQGLRLIYYSQIVNDFQKGDIAEGYSVSREKKESFPLTVTSAQKNPTAFYLCASTVPGPQGYGYTFGSGTRLTVV.

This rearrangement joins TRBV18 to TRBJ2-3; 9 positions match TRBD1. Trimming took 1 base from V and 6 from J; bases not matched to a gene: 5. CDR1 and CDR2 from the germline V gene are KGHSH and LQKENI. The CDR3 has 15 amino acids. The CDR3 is CASSPRSDRGDTQYF. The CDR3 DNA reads TGTGCCAGCTCACCACGTTCAGACAGGGGGGATACGCAGTATTTT.

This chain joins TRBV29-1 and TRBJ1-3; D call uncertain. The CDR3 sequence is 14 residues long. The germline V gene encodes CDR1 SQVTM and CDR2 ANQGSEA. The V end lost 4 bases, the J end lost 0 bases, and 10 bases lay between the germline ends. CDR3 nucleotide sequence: TGCAGCGTTGTGGACCAGAGCTCTGGAAACACCATATATTTT. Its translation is CSVVDQSSGNTIYF.

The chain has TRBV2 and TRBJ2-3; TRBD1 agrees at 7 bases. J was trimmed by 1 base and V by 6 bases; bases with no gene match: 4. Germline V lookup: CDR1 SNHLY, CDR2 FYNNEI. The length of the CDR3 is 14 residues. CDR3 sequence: CASRAGTGTDTQYF. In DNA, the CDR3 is TGTGCCAGCAGGGCCGGGACAGGCACAGATACGCAGTATTTT. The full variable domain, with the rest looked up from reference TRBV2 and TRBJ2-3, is EPEVTQTPSHQVTQMGQEVILRCVPISNHLYFYWYRQILGQKVEFLVSFYNNEISEKSEIFDDQFSVERPDGSNFTLKIRSTKLEDSAMYFCASRAGTGTDTQYFGPGTRLTVL.

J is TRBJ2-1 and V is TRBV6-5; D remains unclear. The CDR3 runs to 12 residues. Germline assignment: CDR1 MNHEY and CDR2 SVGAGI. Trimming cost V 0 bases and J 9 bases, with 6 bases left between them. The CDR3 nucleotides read TGTGCCAGCAGTTACTCGTTGAGTGAGCAGTTCTTC. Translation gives CASSYSLSEQFF.

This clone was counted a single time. The CDR3 loop is CASSFLLISTDTQYF. For the CDR3, the DNA is TGTGCCAGCAGCTTCTTGCTGATTAGCACAGATACGCAGTATTTT. The chain recombines TRBV7-9 with TRBJ2-3; D unclear. The germline gives CDR1 SEHNR, CDR2 FQNEAQ (reference sequence). The CDR3 is 15 amino acids. Between the trimmed V and J ends, which lost 3 bases and 0 bases, there was a span of 10 bases.

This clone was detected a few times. The CDR3 loop is CASSTGQAVGWTGELFF. The CDR3 DNA is TGTGCCAGCAGCACGGGGCAGGCCGTCGGTTGGACCGGGGAGCTGTTTTTT. This rearrangement joins TRBV9 to TRBJ2-2, with D possibly being TRBD1 or TRBD2 (5 bases each). The length of the CDR3 is 17 residues. V was pared by 4 bases and J by 5 bases, with 21 bases between. CDR1 and CDR2 from the germline V gene are SGDLS and YYNGEE. The variable domain in full, completed from reference TRBV9 and TRBJ2-2, reads DSGVTQTPKHLITATGQRVTLRCSPRSGDLSVYWYQQSLDQGLQFLIQYYNGEERAKGNILERFSAQQFPDLHSELNLSSLELGDSALYFCASSTGQAVGWTGELFFGEGSRLTVL.

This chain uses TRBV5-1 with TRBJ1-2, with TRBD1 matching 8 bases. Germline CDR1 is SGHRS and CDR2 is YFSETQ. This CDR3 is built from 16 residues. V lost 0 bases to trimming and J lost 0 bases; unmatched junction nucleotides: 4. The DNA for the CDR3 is TGCGCCAGCAGCTTGGAGACAGGGGCCTCTAACTATGGCTACACCTTC. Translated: CASSLETGASNYGYTF.

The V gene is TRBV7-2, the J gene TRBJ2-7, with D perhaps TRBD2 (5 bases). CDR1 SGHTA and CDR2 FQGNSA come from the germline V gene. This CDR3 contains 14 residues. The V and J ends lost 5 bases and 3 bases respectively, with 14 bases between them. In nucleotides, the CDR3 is TGTGCCAGCAGCCACGAGCGGAACTTCTACGAGCAGTACTTC. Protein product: CASSHERNFYEQYF.

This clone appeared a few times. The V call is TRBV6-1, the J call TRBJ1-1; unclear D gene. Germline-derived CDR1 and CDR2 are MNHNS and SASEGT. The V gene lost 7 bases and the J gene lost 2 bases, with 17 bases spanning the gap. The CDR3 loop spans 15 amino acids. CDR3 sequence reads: CASTPLRGINTEAFF. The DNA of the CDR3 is TGTGCCAGCACTCCCCTGCGGGGAATCAACACTGAAGCTTTCTTT.

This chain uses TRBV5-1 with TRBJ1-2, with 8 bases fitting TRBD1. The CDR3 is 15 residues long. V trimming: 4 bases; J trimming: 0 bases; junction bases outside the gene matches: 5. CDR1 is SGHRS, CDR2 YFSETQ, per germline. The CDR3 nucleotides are TGCGCCAGCAGCAGAGAGACAGGGGCTAACTATGGCTACACCTTC. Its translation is CASSRETGANYGYTF.

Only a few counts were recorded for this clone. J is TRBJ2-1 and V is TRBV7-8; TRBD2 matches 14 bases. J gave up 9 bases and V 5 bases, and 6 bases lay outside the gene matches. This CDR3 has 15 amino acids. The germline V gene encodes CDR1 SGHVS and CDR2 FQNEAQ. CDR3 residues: CASSPGLAGDGEQFF. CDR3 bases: TGTGCCAGCAGCCCGGGACTAGCGGGGGATGGTGAGCAGTTCTTC.

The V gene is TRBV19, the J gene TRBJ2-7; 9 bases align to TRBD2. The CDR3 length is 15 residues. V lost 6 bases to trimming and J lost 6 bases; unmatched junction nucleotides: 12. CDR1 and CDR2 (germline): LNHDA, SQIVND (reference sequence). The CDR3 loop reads CASSPLGGRAPEQYF. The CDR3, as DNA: TGTGCCAGTAGCCCACTAGGCGGGAGGGCTCCCGAGCAGTACTTC. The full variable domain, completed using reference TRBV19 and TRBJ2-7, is DGGITQSPKYLFRKEGQNVTLSCEQNLNHDAMYWYRQDPGQGLRLIYYSQIVNDFQKGDIAEGYSVSREKKESFPLTVTSAQKNPTAFYLCASSPLGGRAPEQYFGPGTRLTVT.

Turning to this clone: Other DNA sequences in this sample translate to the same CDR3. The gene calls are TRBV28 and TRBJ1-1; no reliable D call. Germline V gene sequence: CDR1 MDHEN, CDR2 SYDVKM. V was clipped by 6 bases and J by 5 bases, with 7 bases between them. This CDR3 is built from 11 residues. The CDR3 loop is CASSRGTEAFF. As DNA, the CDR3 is TGTGCCAGCAGCAGAGGGACTGAAGCTTTCTTT.

The CDR3 coding sequence is TGTGCCAGCAGTCTTCGGGACCCCCGGTATGGCTACACCTTC. This encodes CASSLRDPRYGYTF. This chain links TRBV28 with TRBJ1-2; TRBD1 is a possible D gene (5 bases). V was clipped by 5 bases and J by 5 bases, with 15 bases between them. Germline values: CDR1 MDHEN, CDR2 SYDVKM. The CDR3 sequence is 14 residues long.

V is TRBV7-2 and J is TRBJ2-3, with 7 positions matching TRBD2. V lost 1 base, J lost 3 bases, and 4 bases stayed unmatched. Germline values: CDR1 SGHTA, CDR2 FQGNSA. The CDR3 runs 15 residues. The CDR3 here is CASSLGGRGTDTQYF. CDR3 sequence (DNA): TGTGCCAGCAGCTTAGGCGGGAGAGGAACAGATACGCAGTATTTT. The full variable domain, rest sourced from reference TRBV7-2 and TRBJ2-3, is GAGVSQSPSNKVTEKGKDVELRCDPISGHTALYWYRQSLGQGLEFLIYFQGNSAPDKSGLPSDRFSAERTGGSVSTLTIQRTQQEDSAVYLCASSLGGRGTDTQYFGPGTRLTVL.

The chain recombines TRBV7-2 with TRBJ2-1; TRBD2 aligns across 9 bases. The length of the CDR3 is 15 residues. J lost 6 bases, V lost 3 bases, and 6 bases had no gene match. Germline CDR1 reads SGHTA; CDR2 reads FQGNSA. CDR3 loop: CASSFSGGGGNEQFF. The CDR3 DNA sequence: TGTGCCAGCAGCTTTAGCGGGGGAGGGGGCAATGAGCAGTTCTTC.